The rows below give T cell receptor beta chains drawn from one sample of a study of T cell changes during pregnancy in multiple sclerosis. Measured with immunoSEQ multiplex PCR; TCRdb has only the in-frame clones, and not every one. Here the sample spans roughly 42,000 clones, 90% to 95% being singletons. This specimen was CD4+ T cells from peripheral blood mononuclear cells, taken before pregnancy. These receptors were collected from a female donor with multiple sclerosis, enrolled in a pregnancy study. Both conserved end residues are part of each CDR3. Fields, in order: V gene, D gene, clone size, J gene, CDR3 protein, CDR3 DNA. A D gene is named only where the DNA matches it firmly. Not every row has a clone size; where given, it reads once, few, many or a size class.

TRBV27,.,.,TRBJ1-6,CASSISLGVPNSPLHF,TGTGCCAGCAGTATCTCCCTAGGGGTGCCTAATTCACCCCTCCACTTT
TRBV9,TRBD1,once,TRBJ1-2,CASSVGDRGGYTF,TGTGCCAGCAGCGTAGGGGACAGGGGAGGCTACACCTTC
TRBV18,TRBD1,.,TRBJ2-3,CASSQRTGSRASTDTQYF,TGTGCCAGCTCACAGAGGACAGGCTCTAGGGCTAGCACAGATACGCAGTATTTT
TRBV7-2,TRBD1,.,TRBJ2-1,CASSLDRVLVNEQFF,TGTGCCAGCAGTTTAGACAGGGTATTAGTCAATGAGCAGTTCTTC
TRBV7-6,.,.,TRBJ1-1,CASSLGQGTEAFF,TGTGCCAGCAGCTTAGGTCAGGGCACTGAAGCTTTCTTT
TRBV19,TRBD1,.,TRBJ2-1,CASSIPGQGKHEQFF,TGTGCCAGTAGTATACCGGGACAGGGGAAACATGAGCAGTTCTTC
TRBV7-9,TRBD1,.,TRBJ1-4,CASSFLSRDRRNEKLFF,TGTGCCAGCAGCTTCCTTTCCCGGGACAGGAGGAATGAAAAACTGTTTTTT
TRBV7-2,TRBD1,.,TRBJ1-1,CASSLQTGAAFF,TGTGCCAGCAGCCTACAGACAGGGGCAGCTTTCTTT
TRBV6-6,.,once,TRBJ2-3,CASSKRTDTQYF,TGTGCCAGCAGCAAGCGAACAGATACGCAGTATTTT
TRBV6-1,.,.,TRBJ1-2,CASSETHANYGYTF,TGTGCCAGCAGTGAAACACACGCTAACTATGGCTACACCTTC
TRBV7-9,TRBD2,.,TRBJ2-1,CASSLLAGGGEQFF,TGTGCCAGCAGCTTACTAGCGGGGGGTGGTGAGCAGTTCTTC
TRBV4-1,.,.,TRBJ2-3,CASGQELTVRGDTQYF,TGCGCCAGCGGCCAGGAATTGACGGTTCGGGGAGATACGCAGTATTTT
TRBV9,.,.,TRBJ2-5,CASSVAGSQETQYF,TGTGCCAGCAGCGTAGCTGGCAGCCAAGAGACCCAGTACTTC
TRBV19,.,.,TRBJ1-6,CASSILGDNSPLHF,TGTGCCAGTAGTATCTTGGGAGATAATTCACCCCTCCACTTT
TRBV7-2,TRBD1,.,TRBJ2-2,CASSLTGTYTGELFF,TGTGCCAGCAGCTTGACAGGGACCTACACCGGGGAGCTGTTTTTT
TRBV7-2,.,.,TRBJ2-5,CASSLGLGGRKTQYF,TGTGCCAGCAGCTTGGGATTGGGGGGGCGCAAGACCCAGTACTTC
TRBV19,TRBD1,.,TRBJ2-2,CASSIGQARNTGELFF,TGTGCCAGTAGTATCGGACAGGCTAGGAACACCGGGGAGCTGTTTTTT
TRBV7-2,.,once,TRBJ2-5,CASSHGGWGRVQETQYF,TGTGCCAGCAGCCATGGGGGATGGGGGCGGGTACAAGAGACCCAGTACTTC
TRBV7-3,TRBD1,.,TRBJ2-1,CASSRDRGYYNEQFF,TGTGCCAGCAGCCGGGACAGGGGTTACTACAATGAGCAGTTCTTC
TRBV10-3,.,.,TRBJ2-1,CATHAGLTYNEQFF,TGTGCCACCCACGCGGGGTTAACCTACAATGAGCAGTTCTTC
TRBV9,.,few,TRBJ1-6,CASSVSGNYNSPLHF,TGTGCCAGCAGCGTCTCAGGGAATTATAATTCACCCCTCCACTTT
TRBV5-8,TRBD2,.,TRBJ2-3,CASSLTSGGVGTDTQYF,TGTGCCAGCAGCTTGACTAGCGGGGGGGTGGGCACAGATACGCAGTATTTT